This T cell receptor (beta chain) was found in a study of cytomegalovirus exposure and HLA in healthy donors. Researchers ran the PCR with 60 Vbeta and 13 Jbeta primers. Here immunoSEQ multiplex PCR was the method, and the copy in TCRdb shows in-frame clones only, minus some. The sample has some 180,000 clones, roughly an eighth seen once. Notes on the study in general: There were several of the most significant clusters that appeared linked to common viral pathogens in a later analysis. CMV serostatus was the sole immune exposure information available. Relative to equally common others, HLA-associated TCR beta chains showed greater clonal expansion in a later analysis. As a later analysis showed, a missense DCLRE1C variant was linked to trimming of TCR beta V- and J-genes.

This clone was picked up a small number of times. Its antigen is currently unknown. Germline V gives CDR1 SGHTA, CDR2 FQGNSA. The CDR3 has 13 residues. V was pared by 8 bases and J by 5 bases, with 2 bases of the junction left unmatched. Sequencing was done on a sample of PBMCs. The TCR comes from a man aged 50 to 60 in good health and CMV-seropositive. The chain combines TRBV7-2 with TRBJ2-3, with 12 bases that match TRBD2. CDR3 protein: CASSGLAGDTQYF. For the CDR3, the DNA is TGTGCCAGCTCGGGACTAGCGGGAGATACGCAGTATTTT.